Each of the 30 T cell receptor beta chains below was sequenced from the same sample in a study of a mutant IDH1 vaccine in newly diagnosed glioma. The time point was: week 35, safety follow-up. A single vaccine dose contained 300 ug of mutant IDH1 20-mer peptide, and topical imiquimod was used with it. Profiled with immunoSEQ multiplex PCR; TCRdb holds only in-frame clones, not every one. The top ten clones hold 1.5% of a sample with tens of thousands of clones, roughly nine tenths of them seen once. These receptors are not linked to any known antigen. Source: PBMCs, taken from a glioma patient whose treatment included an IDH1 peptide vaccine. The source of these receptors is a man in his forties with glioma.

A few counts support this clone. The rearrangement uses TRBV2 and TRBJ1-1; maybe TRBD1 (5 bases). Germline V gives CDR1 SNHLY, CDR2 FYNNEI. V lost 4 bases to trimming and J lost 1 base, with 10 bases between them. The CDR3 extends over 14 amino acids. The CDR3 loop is CASSVTTGNTEAFF. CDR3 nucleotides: TGTGCCAGCAGTGTTACTACAGGGAACACTGAAGCTTTCTTT.

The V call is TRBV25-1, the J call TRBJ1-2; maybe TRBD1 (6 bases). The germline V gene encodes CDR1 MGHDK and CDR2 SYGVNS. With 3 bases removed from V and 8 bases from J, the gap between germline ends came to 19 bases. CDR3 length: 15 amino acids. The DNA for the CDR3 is TGTGCCAGCAGTGACGATTCTACAGGGTACTGGGGCTACACCTTC. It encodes CASSDDSTGYWGYTF.

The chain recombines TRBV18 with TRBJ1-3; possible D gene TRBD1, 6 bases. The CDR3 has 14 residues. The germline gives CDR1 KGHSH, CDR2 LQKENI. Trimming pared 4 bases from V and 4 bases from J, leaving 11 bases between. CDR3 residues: CASSQDRIGNTIYF. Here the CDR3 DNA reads TGTGCCAGCTCACAGGACAGAATCGGAAACACCATATATTTT.

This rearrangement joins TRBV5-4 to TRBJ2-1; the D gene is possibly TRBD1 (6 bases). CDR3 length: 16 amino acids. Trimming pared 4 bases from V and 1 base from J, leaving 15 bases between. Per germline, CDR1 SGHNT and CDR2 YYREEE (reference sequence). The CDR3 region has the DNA TGTGCCAGCAGCCCCAGGACAGTGAGTTCCTACAATGAGCAGTTCTTC. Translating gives CASSPRTVSSYNEQFF.

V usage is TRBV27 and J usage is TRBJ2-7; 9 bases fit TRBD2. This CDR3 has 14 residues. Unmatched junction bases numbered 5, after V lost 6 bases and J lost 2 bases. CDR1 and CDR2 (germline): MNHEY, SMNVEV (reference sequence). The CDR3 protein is CASRQAGGPYEQYF. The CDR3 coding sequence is TGTGCCAGCAGACAAGCGGGAGGTCCCTACGAGCAGTACTTC.

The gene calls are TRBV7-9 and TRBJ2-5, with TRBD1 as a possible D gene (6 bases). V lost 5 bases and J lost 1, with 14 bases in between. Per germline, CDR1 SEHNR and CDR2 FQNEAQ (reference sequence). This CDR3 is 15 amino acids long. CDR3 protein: CASSLAWTAQETQYF. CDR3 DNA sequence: TGTGCCAGCAGCCTTGCATGGACAGCCCAAGAGACCCAGTACTTC.

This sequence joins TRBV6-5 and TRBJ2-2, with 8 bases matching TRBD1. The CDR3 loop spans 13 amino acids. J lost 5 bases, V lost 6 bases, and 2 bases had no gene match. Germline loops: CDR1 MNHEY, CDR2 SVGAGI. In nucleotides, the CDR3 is TGTGCCAGCAGCGACAGGGGTACCGGGGAGCTGTTTTTT. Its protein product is CASSDRGTGELFF.

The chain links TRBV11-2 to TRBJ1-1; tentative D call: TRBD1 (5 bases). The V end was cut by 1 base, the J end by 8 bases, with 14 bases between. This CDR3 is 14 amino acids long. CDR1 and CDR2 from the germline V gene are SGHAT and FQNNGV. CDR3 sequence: CASSLGGRGGEAFF. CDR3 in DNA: TGTGCCAGCAGCTTAGGTGGACGGGGGGGAGAAGCTTTCTTT.

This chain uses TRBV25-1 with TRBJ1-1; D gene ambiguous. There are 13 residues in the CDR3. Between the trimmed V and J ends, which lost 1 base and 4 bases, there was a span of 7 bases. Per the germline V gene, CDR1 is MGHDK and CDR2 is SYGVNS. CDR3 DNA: TGTGCCAGCAGTGAATCCGTCCGCACTGAAGCTTTCTTT. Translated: CASSESVRTEAFF.

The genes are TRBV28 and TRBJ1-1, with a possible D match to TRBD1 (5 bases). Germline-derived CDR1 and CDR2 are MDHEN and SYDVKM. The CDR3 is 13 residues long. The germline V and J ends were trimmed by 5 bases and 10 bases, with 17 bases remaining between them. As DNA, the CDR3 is TGTGCCAGCAGTCCCTCGGGGACCATTTCAGCTTTCTTT. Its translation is CASSPSGTISAFF.

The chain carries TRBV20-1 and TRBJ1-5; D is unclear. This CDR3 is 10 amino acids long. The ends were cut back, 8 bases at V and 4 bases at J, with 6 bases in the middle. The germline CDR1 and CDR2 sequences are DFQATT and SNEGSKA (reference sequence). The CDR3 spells CSSGNQPQHF. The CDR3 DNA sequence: TGCAGTTCGGGGAATCAGCCCCAGCATTTT.

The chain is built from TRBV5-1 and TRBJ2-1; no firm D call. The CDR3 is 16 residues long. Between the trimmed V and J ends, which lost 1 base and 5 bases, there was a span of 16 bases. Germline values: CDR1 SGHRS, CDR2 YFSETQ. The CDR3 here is CASSLWSDYSHNEQFF. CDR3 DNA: TGCGCCAGCAGCTTGTGGTCGGATTATTCACACAATGAGCAGTTCTTC.

CDR3 loop: CASSIPPRTGARAFF. DNA of the CDR3: TGTGCCAGTAGTATCCCTCCTCGGACGGGCGCAAGAGCTTTCTTT. The chain employs TRBV19 and TRBJ1-1; unclear D gene. This CDR3 comprises 15 residues. CDR1 and CDR2 from the germline V gene are LNHDA and SQIVND (reference sequence). Trimming took 3 bases from V and 10 from J, leaving 21 bases between them.

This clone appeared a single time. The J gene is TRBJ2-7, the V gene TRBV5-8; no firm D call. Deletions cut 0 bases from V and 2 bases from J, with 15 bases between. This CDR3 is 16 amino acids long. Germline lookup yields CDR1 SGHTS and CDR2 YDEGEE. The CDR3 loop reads CASSLAKSGTPYEQYF. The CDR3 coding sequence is TGTGCCAGCAGCTTGGCGAAGTCAGGTACCCCCTACGAGCAGTACTTC.

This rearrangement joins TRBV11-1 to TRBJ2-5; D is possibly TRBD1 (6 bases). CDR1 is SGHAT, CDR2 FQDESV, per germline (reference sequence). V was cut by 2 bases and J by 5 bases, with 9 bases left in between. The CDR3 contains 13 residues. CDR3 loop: CASSLRTAETQYF. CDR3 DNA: TGTGCCAGCAGCTTAAGGACAGCTGAGACCCAGTACTTC.

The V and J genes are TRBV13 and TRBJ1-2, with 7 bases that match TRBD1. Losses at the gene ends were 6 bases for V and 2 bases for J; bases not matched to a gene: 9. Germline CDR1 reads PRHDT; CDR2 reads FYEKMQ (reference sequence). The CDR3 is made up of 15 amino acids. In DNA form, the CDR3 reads TGTGCCAGCAGTTCCAAACAGGGGAGAAACTATGGCTACACCTTC. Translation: CASSSKQGRNYGYTF.

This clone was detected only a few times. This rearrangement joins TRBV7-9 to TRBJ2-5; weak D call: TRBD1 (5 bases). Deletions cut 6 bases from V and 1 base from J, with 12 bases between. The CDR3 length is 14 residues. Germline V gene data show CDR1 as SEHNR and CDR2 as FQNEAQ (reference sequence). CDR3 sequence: CASRTVGSQETQYF. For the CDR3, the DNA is TGTGCCAGCAGGACAGTCGGCTCCCAAGAGACCCAGTACTTC.

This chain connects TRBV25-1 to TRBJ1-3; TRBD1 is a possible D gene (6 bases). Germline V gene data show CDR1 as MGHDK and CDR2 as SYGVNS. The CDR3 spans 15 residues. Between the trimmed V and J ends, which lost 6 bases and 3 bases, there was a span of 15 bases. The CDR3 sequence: CASSPPGQIGNTIYF. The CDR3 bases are TGTGCCAGCAGCCCCCCGGGACAAATTGGAAACACCATATATTTT.

CDR3 protein: CASSLQRGTSGDTDTQYF. For the CDR3, the DNA is TGTGCCAGCAGCCTGCAGCGAGGGACTAGCGGCGATACAGATACGCAGTATTTT. The chain links TRBV7-9 to TRBJ2-3; TRBD2 agrees at 11 bases. This CDR3 region has 18 residues. The ends lost 5 bases at V and 3 bases at J; junction bases unmatched: 13. Per germline, CDR1 SEHNR and CDR2 FQNEAQ (reference sequence).

The CDR3 DNA reads TGCAGCGTTGTAGAAAGGGTTACCGAAGCTTTCTTT. It translates to CSVVERVTEAFF. The chain combines TRBV29-1 with TRBJ1-1; D gene uncertain. V was clipped by 4 bases and J by 8 bases, with 14 bases between them. This CDR3 is built from 12 residues. In germline, CDR1 is SQVTM, CDR2 ANQGSEA.

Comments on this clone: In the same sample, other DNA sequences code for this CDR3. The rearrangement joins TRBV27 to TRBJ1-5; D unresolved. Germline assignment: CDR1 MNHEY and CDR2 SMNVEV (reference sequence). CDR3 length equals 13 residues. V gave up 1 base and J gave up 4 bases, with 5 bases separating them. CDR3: CASSLWGNQPQHF. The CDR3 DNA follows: TGTGCCAGCAGTTTATGGGGAAATCAGCCCCAGCATTTT.

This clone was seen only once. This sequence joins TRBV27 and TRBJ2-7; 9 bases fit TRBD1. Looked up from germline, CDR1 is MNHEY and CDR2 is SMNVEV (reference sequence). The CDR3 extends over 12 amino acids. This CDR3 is CAKGQGRYEQYV. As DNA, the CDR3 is TGTGCTAAGGGACAGGGCCGCTACGAGCAGTACGTC.

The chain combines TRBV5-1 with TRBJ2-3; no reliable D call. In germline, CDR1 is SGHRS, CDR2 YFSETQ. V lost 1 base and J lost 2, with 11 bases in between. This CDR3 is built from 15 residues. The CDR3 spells CASSLQDDFTDTQYF. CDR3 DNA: TGCGCCAGCAGCTTGCAGGACGACTTCACAGATACGCAGTATTTT.

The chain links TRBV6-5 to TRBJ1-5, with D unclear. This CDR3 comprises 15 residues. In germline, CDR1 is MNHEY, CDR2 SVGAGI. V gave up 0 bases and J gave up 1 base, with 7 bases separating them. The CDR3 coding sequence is TGTGCCAGCAGTTACTCTGGGAAGAGCAATCAGCCCCAGCATTTT. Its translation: CASSYSGKSNQPQHF.

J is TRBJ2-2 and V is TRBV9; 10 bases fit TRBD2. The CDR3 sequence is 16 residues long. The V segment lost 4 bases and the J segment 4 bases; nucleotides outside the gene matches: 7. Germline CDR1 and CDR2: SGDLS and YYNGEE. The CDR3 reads CASSRLSGRATGELFF. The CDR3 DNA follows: TGTGCCAGCAGCAGACTAAGCGGGAGGGCCACCGGGGAGCTGTTTTTT.

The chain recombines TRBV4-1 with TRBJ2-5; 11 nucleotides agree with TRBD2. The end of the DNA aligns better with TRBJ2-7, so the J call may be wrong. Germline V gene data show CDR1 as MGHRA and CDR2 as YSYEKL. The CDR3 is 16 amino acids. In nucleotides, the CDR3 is TGCGCCAGCAGCACGACTAGCGGGGTAAAGGGCTACGAGCAGTACTTC. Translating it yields CASSTTSGVKGYEQYF.

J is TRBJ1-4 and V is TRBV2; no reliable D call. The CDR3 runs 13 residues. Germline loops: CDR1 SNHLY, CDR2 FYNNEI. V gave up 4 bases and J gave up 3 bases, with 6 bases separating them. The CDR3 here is CASSAPANEKLFF. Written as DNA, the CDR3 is TGTGCCAGCAGTGCTCCAGCTAATGAAAAACTGTTTTTT.

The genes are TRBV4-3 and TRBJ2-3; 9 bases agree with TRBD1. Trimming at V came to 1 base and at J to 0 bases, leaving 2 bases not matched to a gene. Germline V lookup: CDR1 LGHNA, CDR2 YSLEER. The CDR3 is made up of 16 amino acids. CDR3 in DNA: TGCGCCAGCAGCCAAGGACAGGGGGTGAGCACAGATACGCAGTATTTT. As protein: CASSQGQGVSTDTQYF.

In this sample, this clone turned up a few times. The CDR3 sequence: CSVSTATGTEAFF. CDR3 DNA sequence: TGCAGCGTTTCGACGGCTACGGGCACTGAAGCTTTCTTT. The chain recombines TRBV29-1 with TRBJ1-1; no definite D call. From germline, CDR1 is SQVTM and CDR2 ANQGSEA. The CDR3 length is 13 residues. Trimming shortened V by 5 bases and J by 4 bases, and 14 bases separated the two germline ends.

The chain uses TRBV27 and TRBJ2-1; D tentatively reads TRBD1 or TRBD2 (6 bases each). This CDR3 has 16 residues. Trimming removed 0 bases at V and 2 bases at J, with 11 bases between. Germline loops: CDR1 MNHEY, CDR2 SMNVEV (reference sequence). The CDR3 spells CASSLSSGGAYNEQFF. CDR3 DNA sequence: TGTGCCAGCAGTTTATCCTCCGGGGGCGCCTACAATGAGCAGTTCTTC.